Shown below are 30 T cell receptor beta chains from a single sample sequenced in a study of blood T cell repertoires in COVID-19. Profiling relied on immunoSEQ multiplex PCR, and the TCRdb table lists in-frame clones only, not all of them. Of approximately 290,000 clones listed, around 81% are singletons. Material: peripheral blood. These receptors originate from a person aged 70 to 85 with COVID-19, enrolled during active disease.

The chain employs TRBV5-4 and TRBJ2-1; possibly TRBD1 for D (8 bases). The V end was cut by 2 bases, the J end by 8 bases, with 11 bases between. This CDR3 is built from 13 residues. Germline V gives CDR1 SGHNT, CDR2 YYREEE (reference sequence). The CDR3 protein is CASSLQGGDEQFF. DNA of the CDR3: TGTGCCAGCAGCTTACAGGGGGGGGATGAGCAGTTCTTC.

The gene calls are TRBV6-6 and TRBJ2-7, with 9 positions matching TRBD1. The CDR3 has 15 residues. J lost 6 bases, V lost 6 bases, and 12 bases had no gene match. Germline V CDR1 and CDR2: MNHNY, SVGAGI (reference sequence). CDR3 region: CASRIARTGEFEQYF. The CDR3 nucleotides read TGTGCCAGCAGAATAGCGCGGACAGGGGAGTTCGAGCAGTACTTC.

The J gene is TRBJ2-2, the V gene TRBV5-4, with D maybe TRBD1 (5 bases). The CDR3 length is 17 residues. Trimming stripped 2 bases from V and 0 bases from J, with 14 bases between. Germline V gene sequence: CDR1 SGHNT, CDR2 YYREEE (reference sequence). The CDR3 region has the DNA TGTGCCAGCAGCTTAATTTTGGGGCCGGCGAACACCGGGGAGCTGTTTTTT. Translating gives CASSLILGPANTGELFF.

The J gene is TRBJ2-1, the V gene TRBV7-3; 9 positions agree with TRBD2. CDR1 is SGHTA, CDR2 FQGTGA, per germline. Trimming at V came to 5 bases and at J to 2 bases, leaving 7 bases not matched to a gene. The length of the CDR3 is 16 residues. The CDR3 protein is CASSTLAGNTYNEQFF. The CDR3 nucleotides are TGTGCCAGCAGCACGCTAGCGGGGAACACCTACAATGAGCAGTTCTTC.

This clone was seen more than once but under ten times. The V and J genes are TRBV4-3 and TRBJ1-1; no firm D call. V was shortened by 1 base and J by 9 bases, with 12 bases between the two germline ends. The germline V gene has CDR1 LGHNA and CDR2 YSLEER. This CDR3 is 13 amino acids long. In DNA, the CDR3 is TGCGCCAGCAGCCAAGTCTTGGGAGAGAAAGCTTTCTTT. Translating gives CASSQVLGEKAFF.

V gene TRBV28 combines with J gene TRBJ2-7, with 8 bases lining up with TRBD1. This CDR3 is built from 15 residues. Germline V lookup: CDR1 MDHEN, CDR2 SYDVKM. After removal of 1 base from V and 7 bases from J, the junction contained 9 bases not matched to a gene. The CDR3 sequence: CASSLYQGALGEQYF. Written as DNA, the CDR3 is TGTGCCAGCAGTTTATACCAGGGGGCCTTGGGAGAGCAGTACTTC.

V and J are TRBV28 and TRBJ1-2; possibly TRBD1 for D (5 bases). V was pared by 5 bases and J by 8 bases, with 21 bases between. CDR3 length: 15 residues. Germline CDR1 and CDR2: MDHEN and SYDVKM. CDR3 sequence: CASSPGAGRARGYTF. The CDR3 DNA is TGTGCCAGCAGTCCCGGGGCGGGGAGGGCGAGGGGCTACACCTTC.

This clone was observed a handful of times. The rearrangement joins TRBV7-9 to TRBJ1-2; D perhaps matches TRBD1 (6 bases). This CDR3 spans 14 amino acids. With 5 bases removed from V and 3 bases from J, the gap between germline ends came to 13 bases. Germline V gene sequence: CDR1 SEHNR, CDR2 FQNEAQ (reference sequence). The DNA for the CDR3 is TGTGCCAGCAGCCCGTGGGGGGGCGACTATGGCTACACCTTC. Translated: CASSPWGGDYGYTF. The full variable domain, in which reference TRBV7-9 and TRBJ1-2 provide the parts outside the CDR3, is DTGVSQNPRHKITKRGQNVTFRCDPISEHNRLYWYRQTLGQGPEFLTYFQNEAQLEKSRLLSDRFSAERPKGSFSTLEIQRTEQGDSAMYLCASSPWGGDYGYTFGSGTRLTVV.

This clone came up a few times. The chain links TRBV5-6 to TRBJ1-3, with TRBD1 matching 7 bases. The CDR3 loop spans 17 amino acids. CDR1 SGHDT and CDR2 YYEEEE come from the germline V gene. Trimming at V came to 1 base and at J to 3 bases, leaving 10 bases not matched to a gene. Here the CDR3 DNA reads TGTGCCAGCAGCTTGTTTCCGACAGGGCGGAGTGGAAACACCATATATTTT. Encoded protein: CASSLFPTGRSGNTIYF.

A few counts support this clone. V gene TRBV18 combines with J gene TRBJ1-1; 9 nucleotides agree with TRBD1. The CDR3 has 15 amino acids. Germline values: CDR1 KGHSH, CDR2 LQKENI. J was trimmed by 5 bases and V by 0 bases; bases with no gene match: 4. The CDR3 DNA follows: TGTGCCAGCTCACCACCGACAGGGGGTAATACTGAAGCTTTCTTT. Translating gives CASSPPTGGNTEAFF.

This sequence joins TRBV4-3 and TRBJ2-7, with a possible D match to TRBD1 (6 bases). V was pared by 1 base and J by 3 bases, with 19 bases between. The CDR3 sequence is 17 residues long. Germline CDR1 reads LGHNA; CDR2 reads YSLEER. Written as DNA, the CDR3 is TGCGCCAGCAGCCAAGGAACGACAGGAGTGGGGCTCTACGAGCAGTACTTC. This translates into CASSQGTTGVGLYEQYF.

The chain recombines TRBV4-1 with TRBJ1-2; 7 nucleotides agree with TRBD1. In germline, CDR1 is MGHRA, CDR2 YSYEKL. The V and J ends lost 0 bases and 2 bases, in that order; junction bases with no gene match: 9. This CDR3 is 17 amino acids long. In nucleotides, the CDR3 is TGCGCCAGCAGCCAAGAGGGCCCTACGACAGGGAACTATGGCTACACCTTC. Protein sequence: CASSQEGPTTGNYGYTF.

The CDR3 sequence: CASSMSSGGNNEQFF. The CDR3 DNA is TGTGCCAGTAGTATGTCTAGCGGGGGAAACAATGAGCAGTTCTTC. J is TRBJ2-1 and V is TRBV19; 10 nucleotides agree with TRBD2. CDR1 LNHDA and CDR2 SQIVND come from the germline V gene (reference sequence). V lost 3 bases to trimming and J lost 5 bases; unmatched junction nucleotides: 4. The CDR3 loop spans 15 amino acids.

V is TRBV24-1 and J is TRBJ2-2, with a weak D call TRBD2 (6 bases). The ends were cut back, 0 bases at V and 4 bases at J, with 20 bases in the middle. The germline V gene encodes CDR1 KGHDR and CDR2 SFDVKD. The CDR3 is 19 residues long. The CDR3 DNA reads as TGTGCCACCAGTGATTTGGGGGGGATGGGGAGCGGCGGCACCGGGGAGCTGTTTTTT. Translated, it gives CATSDLGGMGSGGTGELFF.

This chain connects TRBV4-3 to TRBJ1-2, with 8 bases identical to TRBD1. Trimming removed 0 bases from V and 4 bases from J; junction bases left unmatched: 4. Per germline, CDR1 LGHNA and CDR2 YSLEER. CDR3 size: 15 residues. The CDR3 spells CASSQDRTGPYGYTF. Here the CDR3 DNA reads TGCGCCAGCAGCCAAGACCGGACAGGGCCCTATGGCTACACCTTC.

The rearrangement uses TRBV28 and TRBJ2-7, with 7 bases aligning to TRBD1. Losses at the gene ends were 7 bases for V and 3 bases for J; bases not matched to a gene: 9. Germline values: CDR1 MDHEN, CDR2 SYDVKM. The CDR3 has 14 amino acids. The CDR3 sequence is CASTPGQRIYEQYF. The CDR3 nucleotides are TGTGCCAGCACCCCGGGACAGCGTATCTACGAGCAGTACTTC.

This clone appeared once. The CDR3 coding sequence is TGTGCCAGCAGTTCTCCGTTCAACCGGCAAGAGACCCAGTACTTC. Residues: CASSSPFNRQETQYF. The J gene is TRBJ2-5, the V gene TRBV6-2 or TRBV6-3; D uncertain. Trimming left V 4 bases short and J 2 bases short, with 14 bases between. Germline CDR1 is MNHEY and CDR2 is SVGEGT. The CDR3 contains 15 residues.

The V and J genes are TRBV4-1 and TRBJ1-1; D remains ambiguous. V shed 4 bases and J shed 0 bases, with 9 bases lying between them. The CDR3 has 14 amino acids. Germline lookup yields CDR1 MGHRA and CDR2 YSYEKL. The CDR3 DNA reads as TGCGCCAGCAGCCTAGGAGCCATGAACACTGAAGCTTTCTTT. It encodes CASSLGAMNTEAFF.

The chain has TRBV5-1 and TRBJ2-1; D perhaps matches TRBD2 (5 bases). The CDR3 runs 18 residues. V was clipped by 4 bases and J by 0 bases, with 20 bases between them. Germline V gene sequence: CDR1 SGHRS, CDR2 YFSETQ. CDR3 amino acids: CASSREPRLASSYNEQFF. For the CDR3, the DNA is TGCGCCAGCAGCCGAGAGCCCAGATTAGCGTCCTCCTACAATGAGCAGTTCTTC.

The gene calls are TRBV2 and TRBJ1-4; 7 bases agree with TRBD1. V was clipped by 6 bases and J by 7 bases; unmatched bases: 8. From germline, CDR1 is SNHLY and CDR2 FYNNEI. The CDR3 loop spans 14 amino acids. CDR3 sequence: CASSQTGIGEKLFF. CDR3 coding DNA: TGTGCCAGCAGCCAGACAGGGATCGGTGAAAAACTGTTTTTT.

The rearrangement links TRBV19 to TRBJ1-2; D is possibly TRBD1 (6 bases). CDR1 and CDR2 (germline): LNHDA, SQIVND (reference sequence). This CDR3 spans 14 amino acids. V shed 5 bases and J shed 3 bases, with 13 bases lying between them. CDR3 residues: CASSLTGLDYGYTF. CDR3 nucleotides: TGTGCCAGTAGTTTAACAGGGCTGGACTATGGCTACACCTTC. The variable domain in full, with the rest retrieved from reference TRBV19 and TRBJ1-2, is DGGITQSPKYLFRKEGQNVTLSCEQNLNHDAMYWYRQDPGQGLRLIYYSQIVNDFQKGDIAEGYSVSREKKESFPLTVTSAQKNPTAFYLCASSLTGLDYGYTFGSGTRLTVV.

The V and J genes are TRBV9 and TRBJ2-7, with D maybe TRBD2 (5 bases). V gave up 0 bases and J gave up 3 bases, with 13 bases separating them. The CDR3 extends over 15 amino acids. From germline, CDR1 is SGDLS and CDR2 YYNGEE. The CDR3 reads CASSVASSGDYEQYF. CDR3 coding DNA: TGTGCCAGCAGCGTAGCGTCCAGCGGAGACTACGAGCAGTACTTC.

The genes are TRBV2 and TRBJ1-4; TRBD1 aligns across 7 bases. Germline V lookup: CDR1 SNHLY, CDR2 FYNNEI. This CDR3 is built from 14 residues. Losses at the gene ends were 7 bases for V and 8 bases for J; bases not matched to a gene: 10. The CDR3 DNA sequence: TGTGCCAGCACCCGACAGGGAGGTACGGAAAAACTGTTTTTT. It codes for CASTRQGGTEKLFF.

V gene TRBV6-1 combines with J gene TRBJ1-1; 7 nucleotides align to TRBD1. CDR3 length: 18 amino acids. Trimming at V came to 4 bases and at J to 6 bases, leaving 20 bases not matched to a gene. Per the germline V gene, CDR1 is MNHNS and CDR2 is SASEGT. The CDR3 spells CASSVIRSGQPKGSEAFF. As DNA, the CDR3 is TGTGCCAGCAGTGTTATTAGATCGGGACAGCCTAAGGGGTCTGAAGCTTTCTTT.

J is TRBJ2-7 and V is TRBV4-3, with no clear D. In germline, CDR1 is LGHNA, CDR2 YSLEER. V was cut by 3 bases and J by 2 bases, with 8 bases left in between. The CDR3 spans 13 residues. CDR3 amino acids: CASSQAATYEQYF. DNA for the CDR3: TGCGCCAGCAGCCAGGCGGCTACCTACGAGCAGTACTTC.

The rearrangement joins TRBV19 to TRBJ1-2; D possibly corresponds to TRBD1 (5 bases). Trimming stripped 5 bases from V and 8 bases from J, with 24 bases between. Germline CDR1 and CDR2: LNHDA and SQIVND (reference sequence). This CDR3 has 16 residues. The CDR3 region has the DNA TGTGCCAGTAGTCCCATGACAGAGAGAGCCCCGTGGGGCTACACCTTC. Protein: CASSPMTERAPWGYTF.

This clone was counted a few times. A junction end diverges from the germline sequence, so it may reflect a read error. The chain recombines TRBV2 with TRBJ2-7; D gene ambiguous. CDR1 is SNHLY, CDR2 FYNNEI, per germline. This CDR3 has 12 residues. This chain's CDR3 is CASSEEDPNGAF. CDR3 in DNA: TGTGCCAGCAGTGAGGAAGACCCGAACGGAGCCTTC.

The V gene is TRBV29-1, the J gene TRBJ2-7; possible D gene TRBD2, 5 bases. Germline assignment: CDR1 SQVTM and CDR2 ANQGSEA. The CDR3 is made up of 13 amino acids. Trimming removed 3 bases at V and 2 bases at J, with 11 bases between. CDR3 loop: CSVERSGTYEQYF. In nucleotides, the CDR3 is TGCAGCGTTGAGAGGTCGGGAACCTACGAGCAGTACTTC.

This chain connects TRBV28 to TRBJ1-2; D is unclear. The CDR3 has 12 amino acids. Per the germline V gene, CDR1 is MDHEN and CDR2 is SYDVKM. Trimming took 5 bases from V and 2 from J, leaving 6 bases between them. The CDR3 nucleotides read TGTGCCAGCAGTCTAGACAACTATGGCTACACCTTC. It is translated as CASSLDNYGYTF.

There are a few counts of this clone. V is TRBV7-2 and J is TRBJ2-1, with TRBD1 matching 7 bases. Germline CDR1 reads SGHTA; CDR2 reads FQGNSA. CDR3 length equals 15 residues. Trimming at V came to 6 bases and at J to 10 bases, leaving 15 bases not matched to a gene. The CDR3: CASRRIPGPTGEQFF. CDR3 nucleotide sequence: TGTGCCAGCAGGCGAATTCCGGGACCGACAGGGGAGCAGTTCTTC.